A single sample gave rise to the 6 T cell receptor beta chains below, sequenced in a study of T cells in tumors after PD-1 blockade. Measured with immunoSEQ multiplex PCR; TCRdb has only the in-frame clones, and not every one. The sample holds tens of thousands of clones, roughly 73% seen once. The sequencing used PBMCs, collected before anti-PD-1 treatment. The receptors here all came from a human donor with basal cell carcinoma.

This clone showed up just a few times. The chain employs TRBV5-1 and TRBJ2-7; D is perhaps TRBD2 (5 bases). The V gene lost 1 base and the J gene lost 0 bases, with 14 bases spanning the gap. CDR1 and CDR2 (germline): SGHRS, YFSETQ. The CDR3 runs 16 residues. For the CDR3, the DNA is TGCGCCAGCAGCTTGAGCGCGGGCGGTAGCTCCTACGAGCAGTACTTC. Translated: CASSLSAGGSSYEQYF.

The chain combines TRBV11-2 with TRBJ2-1; either TRBD1 or TRBD2 may supply D (5 bases each). The germline V gene encodes CDR1 SGHAT and CDR2 FQNNGV. The CDR3 sequence is 18 residues long. V lost 4 bases to trimming and J lost 0 bases, with 19 bases between them. CDR3 in DNA: TGTGCCAGCAGCTCACTGCGGGCAGGGCCGAGCTCCTACAATGAGCAGTTCTTC. Translated: CASSSLRAGPSSYNEQFF.

The gene calls are TRBV10-3 and TRBJ1-1; 12 bases match TRBD1. The CDR3 has 13 amino acids. Germline V gives CDR1 ENHRY, CDR2 SYGVKD. Trimming removed 7 bases from V and 10 bases from J; junction bases left unmatched: 7. The CDR3 DNA is TGTGCCATCAAACTGGTGGGACAGGGGGCAGCTTTCTTT. This translates into CAIKLVGQGAAFF.

This sequence joins TRBV28 and TRBJ1-2; no clear D gene. The CDR3 is made up of 11 amino acids. Trimming left V 5 bases short and J 2 bases short, with 3 bases between. Germline CDR1 MDHEN, CDR2 SYDVKM. The CDR3 spells CASSQNYGYTF. The CDR3 DNA sequence: TGTGCCAGCAGTCAAAACTATGGCTACACCTTC.

In this sample, this clone turned up a few times. V is TRBV7-9 and J is TRBJ1-1; possible D gene TRBD1, 5 bases. Trimming shortened V by 1 base and J by 0 bases, and 6 bases separated the two germline ends. Germline-derived CDR1 and CDR2 are SEHNR and FQNEAQ (reference sequence). The CDR3 has 14 amino acids. The chain's CDR3 is CASSLGQLNTEAFF. CDR3 in DNA: TGTGCCAGCAGCTTAGGACAGTTGAACACTGAAGCTTTCTTT.

To note about this clone: Germline and junction disagree at one end, which may indicate a read error. The same CDR3 can be traced to other DNA sequences in this sample. The chain employs TRBV20-1 and TRBJ2-3; 8 bases are shared with TRBD2. The CDR3 runs 14 residues. Germline lookup yields CDR1 DFQATT and CDR2 SNEGSKA (reference sequence). The chain's CDR3 is CSASVAGRTDTQYF. The CDR3 DNA reads TGCAGTGCTAGTGTAGCGGGGCGCACAGATACACAGTATTTT.